This TCR beta chain appears in the sequencing data of a study of shared clonotypes between healthy human individuals. On the study more broadly: Each donor's CD4 naive and CD4 memory cells filled three plates apiece, CD8 naive two, and CD8 memory one. Notes on the study in general: Large sequencing depth failed to make sorted-subset sequencing complete, rarefaction showed. In having few donors, the study represented limited genetic and exposure-history diversity. An expected dependence of interdonor clonotype sharing on sequencing depth was noted.

Naive CD8 cells comprised CD45RO-negative, CCR7-positively selected cells, excluding terminally differentiated effector memory CD45RA+ cells. The ends lost 6 bases at V and 0 bases at J; junction bases unmatched: 8. This CDR3 contains 16 residues. Germline V gene lookup returns CDR1 SEHNR and CDR2 FQNEAQ (reference sequence). TCRdb's table, derived via immunoSEQ multiplex PCR, lists solely in-frame clones and lacks some. The table shows roughly 770,000 clones, with just over 95% occurring only once. This clone showed up just once. Its specificity is not known. The sequencing sample was made of naive CD8+ T cells sorted from blood. V and J are TRBV7-9 and TRBJ2-1; TRBD2 matches 7 bases. The clonotype originates from a man aged 25 to 40 in good health. CDR3 amino acids: CASSQKAGPSYNEQFF. The CDR3 DNA sequence: TGTGCCAGCAGTCAAAAAGCGGGGCCCTCCTACAATGAGCAGTTCTTC.